A single sample gave rise to the 29 T cell receptor beta chains below, sequenced in a study of early T cells in non-severe SARS-CoV-2 infection. In TCRdb, the 5' RACE reads were re-called with MiXCR into one record per CDR3 protein. This sample has over 85,000 distinct CDR3 sequences, with approximately 16% found just once. The source material was whole blood. The origin of the receptors is an adult who was a healthcare worker with PCR-confirmed SARS-CoV-2 infection or an uninfected control (not recorded which).

The chain recombines TRBV20-1 with TRBJ2-2, with D unclear. Trimming took off 1 base at V and 8 bases at J, with 11 bases between the two ends. The CDR3 runs 13 residues. Germline V gene sequence: CDR1 DFQATT, CDR2 SNEGSKA (reference sequence). The chain's CDR3 is CSARVLFTGELFF. The CDR3, as DNA: TGCAGTGCTAGAGTTCTCTTCACTGGGGAGCTGTTTTTT.

This clonotype was counted a few times. The CDR3 region has the DNA TGTGCCAGCAGCTCCTCCCAACTAGCCGGGGAGCTGTTTTTT. Protein sequence: CASSSSQLAGELFF. V gene TRBV7-8 combines with J gene TRBJ2-2; maybe TRBD2 (5 bases). The V end was cut by 4 bases, the J end by 6 bases, with 12 bases between. The CDR3 runs to 14 residues. CDR1 is SGHVS and CDR2 is FQNEAQ in the germline V gene. Supplemented by reference TRBV7-8 and TRBJ2-2, the full variable domain reads GAGVSQSPRYKVAKRGQDVALRCDPISGHVSLFWYQQALGQGPEFLTYFQNEAQLDKSGLPSDRFFAERPEGSVSTLKIQRTQQEDSAVYLCASSSSQLAGELFFGEGSRLTVL.

This clonotype came up a few times. The chain is built from TRBV7-9 and TRBJ1-1; maybe TRBD1 (5 bases). The CDR3 has 14 residues. The V gene's germline CDR1 is SEHNR and CDR2 FQNEAQ (reference sequence). V shed 2 bases and J shed 5 bases, with 12 bases lying between them. The CDR3 bases are TGTGCCAGCAGCTTAACAGGCATGGGGACTGAAGCTTTCTTT. Translating gives CASSLTGMGTEAFF.

The chain combines TRBV7-6 with TRBJ2-2; D may be TRBD2 (6 bases). The CDR3 extends over 14 amino acids. The V end lost 5 bases, the J end lost 7 bases, and 14 bases lay between the germline ends. Germline V lookup: CDR1 SGHVS, CDR2 FNYEAQ. CDR3 nucleotide sequence: TGTGCCAGCAGCCCAGCTAGCGTTAACGGGGAGCTGTTTTTT. It codes for CASSPASVNGELFF.

In its sample, this clonotype was seen many times. The CDR3 here is CASSPVGVPNEQFF. In DNA, the CDR3 is TGCGCCAGCAGCCCGGTGGGGGTCCCCAATGAGCAGTTCTTC. This chain links TRBV5-1 with TRBJ2-1; D tentatively reads TRBD1 or TRBD2 (5 bases each). V lost 4 bases, J lost 6 bases, and 14 bases lay in between. The CDR3 consists of 14 residues. Looked up from germline, CDR1 is SGHRS and CDR2 is YFSETQ.

The CDR3 region is CASTWSSEEETQYF. For the CDR3, the DNA is TGTGCCAGCACCTGGTCCAGCGAAGAAGAGACCCAGTACTTC. V gene TRBV28 combines with J gene TRBJ2-5; no definite D call. From germline, CDR1 is MDHEN and CDR2 SYDVKM. Trimming took 7 bases from V and 3 from J, leaving 15 bases between them. This CDR3 spans 14 amino acids. Using reference TRBV28 and TRBJ2-5 for the parts outside the CDR3, the full variable domain is DVKVTQSSRYLVKRTGEKVFLECVQDMDHENMFWYRQDPGLGLRLIYFSYDVKMKEKGDIPEGYSVSREKKERFSLILESASTNQTSMYLCASTWSSEEETQYFGPGTRLLVL.

This clonotype occurred a few times. The genes are TRBV30 and TRBJ1-1; 7 nucleotides agree with TRBD1. The CDR3 is 12 amino acids. Germline V lookup: CDR1 GTSNPN, CDR2 SVGIG (reference sequence). V shed 5 bases and J 8 bases; nucleotides not matched to a gene: 8. The CDR3 sequence is CAWGDRATEAFF. CDR3 DNA sequence: TGTGCCTGGGGGGACAGAGCTACCGAAGCTTTCTTT.

V usage is TRBV27 and J usage is TRBJ2-7; weak D call: TRBD2 (5 bases). The germline V gene encodes CDR1 MNHEY and CDR2 SMNVEV (reference sequence). CDR3 length: 13 amino acids. Trimming pared 7 bases from V and 3 bases from J, leaving 13 bases between. Here the CDR3 DNA reads TGTGCCAGCACAACTAGTCCCGACTACGAGCAGTACTTC. It encodes CASTTSPDYEQYF.

The V gene is TRBV7-2, the J gene TRBJ1-1, with a weak D call TRBD1 (5 bases). The CDR3 runs to 15 residues. V lost 4 bases, J lost 1 base, and 13 bases lay in between. The germline gives CDR1 SGHTA, CDR2 FQGNSA. DNA for the CDR3: TGTGCCAGCAGCTCCCCTAAGAGGGGGAACACTGAAGCTTTCTTT. Its translation is CASSSPKRGNTEAFF.

The rearrangement uses TRBV5-3 and TRBJ1-2, with D perhaps matching TRBD1 (5 bases). TRBV5-3 falls under the ORF class, with uncertain function. V lost 5 bases, J lost 4 bases, and 12 bases lay in between. This CDR3 spans 13 amino acids. The CDR3 nucleotides read TGTGCCAGAAGTACCATCACAGGCTATGGCTACACCTTC. Translated, it gives CARSTITGYGYTF.

This clonotype was detected only a few times. The chain has TRBV29-1 and TRBJ1-2, with 7 bases matching TRBD1. The germline V gene encodes CDR1 SQVTM and CDR2 ANQGSEA. CDR3 length: 13 residues. The V and J ends lost 6 bases and 7 bases, in that order; junction bases with no gene match: 11. The CDR3, as DNA: TGCAGCGTACCCCAGGCAGGGGGGGCTGGCTACACCTTC. It encodes CSVPQAGGAGYTF.

This clonotype was seen ten or more times. The chain couples TRBV29-1 to TRBJ1-2; D ambiguous. Germline V lookup: CDR1 SQVTM, CDR2 ANQGSEA. Deletions cut 0 bases from V and 6 bases from J, with 5 bases between. This CDR3 has 11 amino acids. The CDR3 protein is CSVEDPDGYTF. DNA of the CDR3: TGCAGCGTTGAAGATCCGGATGGCTACACCTTC.

This clonotype appeared many times. This chain links TRBV2 with TRBJ1-5, with D hard to call. V lost 6 bases, J lost 1 base, and 10 bases lay in between. Germline lookup yields CDR1 SNHLY and CDR2 FYNNEI. This CDR3 region has 14 residues. The CDR3 DNA sequence: TGTGCCAGCAGCCCGGCCTGGAGCAATCAGCCCCAGCATTTT. This sequence encodes CASSPAWSNQPQHF.

V and J are TRBV20-1 and TRBJ2-1; TRBD2 agrees at 14 bases. CDR1 DFQATT and CDR2 SNEGSKA come from the germline V gene (reference sequence). The V and J ends lost 5 bases and 9 bases, in that order; junction bases with no gene match: 9. The CDR3 runs 15 residues. As DNA, the CDR3 is TGCAGTGCTGGAGGGTCGGGACTAGCGGGAGCTGAGCAGTTCTTC. Its translation: CSAGGSGLAGAEQFF.

The CDR3 loop is CASIPTSGSETQYF. The CDR3 region has the DNA TGTGCCAGCATTCCGACTAGCGGGAGCGAGACCCAGTACTTC. The V gene is TRBV6-6, the J gene TRBJ2-5, with 12 bases aligning to TRBD2. The V and J ends lost 7 bases and 5 bases, in that order; junction bases with no gene match: 5. Germline V gene sequence: CDR1 MNHNY, CDR2 SVGAGI (reference sequence). This CDR3 has 14 residues.

J is TRBJ1-1 and V is TRBV6-2 or TRBV6-3; D may be TRBD1 (5 bases). Germline V CDR1 and CDR2: MNHEY, SVGEGT. Trimming cost V 6 bases and J 5 bases, with 16 bases left between them. CDR3 length: 14 amino acids. The CDR3 loop reads CASSRIRAKTEAFF. The CDR3 coding sequence is TGTGCCAGCAGCCGAATCAGGGCCAAGACTGAAGCTTTCTTT.

This clonotype was counted a few times. J is TRBJ2-7 and V is TRBV6-6, with 9 bases matching TRBD1. Germline CDR1 and CDR2: MNHNY and SVGAGI (reference sequence). The V segment lost 3 bases and the J segment 0 bases; nucleotides outside the gene matches: 3. The CDR3 length is 15 residues. The CDR3 loop reads CASSYGTGNSYEQYF. CDR3 nucleotides: TGTGCCAGCAGTTATGGGACAGGGAACTCCTACGAGCAGTACTTC.

V gene TRBV29-1 combines with J gene TRBJ2-7, with 8 bases matching TRBD2. This CDR3 has 15 residues. V lost 1 base to trimming and J lost 0 bases; unmatched junction nucleotides: 5. Germline loops: CDR1 SQVTM, CDR2 ANQGSEA. In DNA form, the CDR3 reads TGCAGCGTTGAAGTGCTAGCGGGTGACTCCTACGAGCAGTACTTC. Its translation is CSVEVLAGDSYEQYF.

This clonotype has ten or more counts. This chain joins TRBV29-1 and TRBJ2-3; TRBD1 aligns across 12 bases. This CDR3 comprises 15 residues. Trimming at V came to 7 bases and at J to 4 bases, leaving 9 bases not matched to a gene. Germline-derived CDR1 and CDR2 are SQVTM and ANQGSEA. The DNA of the CDR3 is TGCAGCGGGAAATCCGGGACAGGGGGCCCAGATACGCAGTATTTT. Protein product: CSGKSGTGGPDTQYF.

The gene calls are TRBV6-5 and TRBJ2-2, with D perhaps matching TRBD1 or TRBD2 (5 bases each). CDR3 length: 16 residues. Trimming cost V 8 bases and J 1 base, with 17 bases left between them. Germline CDR1 and CDR2: MNHEY and SVGAGI. CDR3 region: CASPQGANMNTGELFF. The CDR3 region has the DNA TGTGCCAGCCCCCAGGGAGCCAACATGAACACCGGGGAGCTGTTTTTT.

This clonotype was counted between two and nine times. V is TRBV27 and J is TRBJ1-5, with TRBD1 as a possible D gene (6 bases). With 6 bases removed from V and 3 bases from J, the gap between germline ends came to 9 bases. Germline V gene sequence: CDR1 MNHEY, CDR2 SMNVEV (reference sequence). This CDR3 region has 13 residues. Here the CDR3 reads CASSGQTNQPQHF. In DNA form, the CDR3 reads TGTGCCAGCAGCGGACAGACCAATCAGCCCCAGCATTTT.

This clonotype was recorded a few times. The gene calls are TRBV4-2 and TRBJ2-6; 7 bases line up with TRBD1. In germline, CDR1 is LGHNA, CDR2 YNFKEQ. The CDR3 is 18 residues long. Unmatched junction bases numbered 10, after V lost 1 base and J lost 4 bases. This CDR3 reads CASSQGNEGAAGANVLTF. CDR3 in DNA: TGTGCCAGCAGCCAAGGCAATGAGGGGGCGGCCGGGGCCAACGTCCTGACTTTC.

This clonotype was observed a few times. J is TRBJ2-2 and V is TRBV6-5, with 11 bases that match TRBD1. With 0 bases clipped from V and 5 bases from J, the junction kept 5 bases outside the gene matches. CDR3 length: 17 amino acids. CDR1 is MNHEY and CDR2 is SVGAGI in the germline V gene. For the CDR3, the DNA is TGTGCCAGCAGTTACTCGGGACAGGGGGTACGAACCGGGGAGCTGTTTTTT. Translated, it gives CASSYSGQGVRTGELFF.

The genes are TRBV28 and TRBJ2-1; 14 nucleotides align to TRBD2. Trimming at V came to 6 bases and at J to 6 bases, leaving 10 bases not matched to a gene. Germline assignment: CDR1 MDHEN and CDR2 SYDVKM. The CDR3 is made up of 17 amino acids. The chain's CDR3 is CASRLRTSGRRVNEQFF. The CDR3, as DNA: TGTGCCAGCAGACTAAGGACTAGCGGGAGGAGGGTCAATGAGCAGTTCTTC.

This chain joins TRBV6-6 and TRBJ1-4; 7 bases match TRBD1. The V gene end was trimmed by 5 bases and the J gene end by 8 bases; junction bases not matched to a gene: 8. The CDR3 totals 14 residues. CDR1 is MNHNY, CDR2 SVGAGI, per germline (reference sequence). The CDR3 here is CASSSRDSQEKLFF. The CDR3 DNA follows: TGTGCCAGCAGTAGTCGGGACAGCCAAGAAAAACTGTTTTTT.

This clonotype was seen more than once but under ten times. The chain employs TRBV12-3 or TRBV12-4 and TRBJ1-5, with 11 bases that match TRBD1. V was clipped by 10 bases and J by 6 bases; unmatched bases: 5. This CDR3 has 13 residues. This CDR3 reads CAIGQGAGQPQHF. For the CDR3, the DNA is TGTGCCATCGGACAGGGGGCTGGTCAGCCCCAGCATTTT.

V usage is TRBV5-8 and J usage is TRBJ2-7; D not certain. Trimming took off 2 bases at V and 0 bases at J, with 6 bases between the two ends. The CDR3 has 13 residues. Germline loops: CDR1 SGHTS, CDR2 YDEGEE. The DNA for the CDR3 is TGTGCCAGCAGCTTCTCAAGCTCCTACGAGCAGTACTTC. It yields the protein CASSFSSSYEQYF.

The CDR3 bases are TGTGCCAGCCGGGGGGCTAAGGAGTACTTC. Its translation is CASRGAKEYF. The V call is TRBV6-5, the J call TRBJ2-7; maybe TRBD2 (7 bases). V was cut by 8 bases and J by 11 bases, with 13 bases left in between. CDR3 size: 10 residues. Germline V gene data show CDR1 as MNHEY and CDR2 as SVGAGI.

This clonotype has just a few counts. The chain is built from TRBV20-1 and TRBJ1-2; weak D call: TRBD1 (5 bases). This CDR3 comprises 14 residues. Germline values: CDR1 DFQATT, CDR2 SNEGSKA (reference sequence). V lost 4 bases, J lost 2 bases, and 14 bases lay in between. As DNA, the CDR3 is TGCAGTGCTAACCGGGACGGAAAGAACTATGGCTACACCTTC. It specifies CSANRDGKNYGYTF.